Presented here are 22 T cell receptor beta chains from one specimen sequenced in a study of beta chain features in type 1 diabetes. Regarding the study as a whole: There was a moderate but significant shortening of TCRB CDR3s in all four CD4+ subsets of Type 1 diabetes patients.

No antigen has been identified for these receptors. The sequenced template was cDNA made from the entire isolated RNA. Measured with immunoSEQ multiplex PCR; TCRdb has only the in-frame clones, and not every one. The repertoire holds about 240,000 clones, around 13% seen once, with approximately 0.02% in the top ten. Sequenced sample: naive CD4+ T cells from blood. The source of these receptors is a man aged 25-45 years with type 1 diabetes.

The chain carries TRBV19 and TRBJ2-2; D is uncertain. Germline V gives CDR1 LNHDA, CDR2 SQIVND (reference sequence). Trimming left V 7 bases short and J 0 bases short, with 3 bases between. This CDR3 has 12 residues. CDR3 loop: CASTANTGELFF. CDR3 nucleotides: TGTGCCAGTACTGCGAACACCGGGGAGCTGTTTTTT.

This clone was seen a handful of times. The chain is built from TRBV29-1 and TRBJ2-7, with 14 nucleotides matching TRBD2. Trimming removed 6 bases from V and 6 bases from J; junction bases left unmatched: 19. The CDR3 extends over 18 amino acids. CDR1 is SQVTM, CDR2 ANQGSEA, per germline. CDR3 sequence: CSVATGTGTSGRRGEQYF. CDR3 DNA sequence: TGCAGCGTAGCCACAGGGACGGGGACTAGCGGGAGAAGAGGCGAGCAGTACTTC.

V gene TRBV6-1 combines with J gene TRBJ2-7; D perhaps matches TRBD1 (6 bases). There are 14 residues in the CDR3. Deletions cut 5 bases from V and 3 bases from J, with 14 bases between. The germline V gene encodes CDR1 MNHNS and CDR2 SASEGT. The CDR3 coding sequence is TGTGCCAGCAGTACCCGACCGGACAGCTACGAGCAGTACTTC. This codes for CASSTRPDSYEQYF.

This clone came up a few times. The CDR3 reads CASSQRDGTALRETQYF. The CDR3 nucleotides are TGCGCCAGCAGCCAACGAGACGGGACAGCACTGAGAGAGACCCAGTACTTC. The chain combines TRBV4-1 with TRBJ2-5; TRBD1 matches at 7 bases. CDR1 is MGHRA, CDR2 YSYEKL, per germline. Germline trimming cut 2 bases from V and 4 bases from J; bases unmatched to any gene: 13. The CDR3 totals 17 residues.

V is TRBV18 and J is TRBJ2-1, with no clear D. CDR1 is KGHSH, CDR2 LQKENI, per germline. This CDR3 region has 13 residues. With 6 bases removed from V and 7 bases from J, the gap between germline ends came to 13 bases. CDR3: CASSDQSGNEQFF. As DNA, the CDR3 is TGTGCCAGCTCCGACCAGTCGGGTAATGAGCAGTTCTTC.

This clone was observed a few times. The chain combines TRBV6-1 with TRBJ2-1; 9 nucleotides line up with TRBD2. This CDR3 comprises 15 residues. Trimming cost V 8 bases and J 6 bases; bases outside gene matches: 11. From germline, CDR1 is MNHNS and CDR2 SASEGT. CDR3 bases: TGTGCCAGCGGGGCCGGAGCGGGAGGATTCAATGAGCAGTTCTTC. Amino acid sequence: CASGAGAGGFNEQFF.

This clone showed up just a few times. The V call is TRBV29-1, the J call TRBJ2-2, with 11 bases identical to TRBD2. The CDR3 totals 15 residues. V was clipped by 6 bases and J by 0 bases; unmatched bases: 3. Per the germline V gene, CDR1 is SQVTM and CDR2 is ANQGSEA. CDR3 loop: CSVELAGANTGELFF. The CDR3, as DNA: TGCAGCGTCGAACTAGCGGGGGCGAACACCGGGGAGCTGTTTTTT.

V and J are TRBV29-1 and TRBJ1-5; a possible D gene is TRBD1 (6 bases). The V and J ends lost 7 bases and 6 bases respectively, with 13 bases between them. CDR1 SQVTM and CDR2 ANQGSEA come from the germline V gene. This CDR3 comprises 12 residues. In DNA, the CDR3 is TGCAGCGGTGGGGACACAGGTCAGCCCCAGCATTTT. It yields the protein CSGGDTGQPQHF.

The chain couples TRBV6-5 to TRBJ2-2, with 7 bases that match TRBD2. The ends lost 8 bases at V and 2 bases at J; junction bases unmatched: 5. The CDR3 covers 14 residues. Germline CDR1 and CDR2: MNHEY and SVGAGI. This chain's CDR3 is CASGTGGNTGELFF. The CDR3 nucleotides are TGTGCCAGCGGGACGGGGGGAAACACCGGGGAGCTGTTTTTT.

V and J are TRBV15 and TRBJ2-2, with D perhaps matching TRBD2 (7 bases). CDR1 and CDR2 (germline): LNHNV, YYDKDF (reference sequence). There are 16 residues in the CDR3. V was shortened by 7 bases and J by 6 bases, with 21 bases between the two germline ends. The CDR3 here is CATTREGGAFAGELFF. The CDR3, as DNA: TGTGCCACCACACGAGAAGGGGGGGCGTTCGCCGGGGAGCTGTTTTTT.

J is TRBJ2-3 and V is TRBV11-2; tentatively, D is TRBD2 (6 bases). The CDR3 has 14 residues. Germline assignment: CDR1 SGHAT and CDR2 FQNNGV. Trimming took 6 bases from V and 4 from J, leaving 14 bases between them. CDR3 sequence (DNA): TGTGCCAGCAGTCGACGACTAGGCTCAGATACGCAGTATTTT. This sequence encodes CASSRRLGSDTQYF.

This clone turned up a few times. This chain joins TRBV5-1 and TRBJ1-1; D gene unclear. The CDR3 has 12 residues. CDR1 and CDR2 from the germline V gene are SGHRS and YFSETQ. V lost 2 bases and J lost 8, with 10 bases in between. The CDR3 region is CASSFGSREAFF. The CDR3 DNA sequence: TGCGCCAGCAGCTTCGGGAGTCGGGAAGCTTTCTTT.

V gene TRBV19 combines with J gene TRBJ1-4; TRBD1 is a possible D gene (6 bases). The CDR3 has 16 amino acids. Germline loops: CDR1 LNHDA, CDR2 SQIVND (reference sequence). V was pared by 4 bases and J by 6 bases, with 18 bases between. The CDR3 reads CASSTRGTPLDEKLFF. DNA for the CDR3: TGTGCCAGTAGTACTAGGGGGACACCGTTGGATGAAAAACTGTTTTTT.

A few counts support this clone. The J gene is TRBJ1-1, the V gene TRBV7-9, with 8 positions matching TRBD1. The germline CDR1 and CDR2 sequences are SEHNR and FQNEAQ (reference sequence). CDR3 length: 16 residues. After removal of 5 bases from V and 4 bases from J, the junction contained 12 bases not matched to a gene. CDR3 coding DNA: TGTGCCAGCAGCCGGTCCGTGACAGGGGTCCTCACTGAAGCTTTCTTT. It yields the protein CASSRSVTGVLTEAFF.

The chain uses TRBV9 and TRBJ2-3; maybe TRBD1 (7 bases). CDR3 size: 16 residues. Germline V gene lookup returns CDR1 SGDLS and CDR2 YYNGEE. Trimming shortened V by 3 bases and J by 3 bases, and 17 bases separated the two germline ends. The DNA of the CDR3 is TGTGCCAGCAGCGCAGCAGGGGCAGGGGGGACAGATACGCAGTATTTT. Encoded protein: CASSAAGAGGTDTQYF.

This clone was counted only a few times. The chain carries TRBV2 and TRBJ1-6, with D tentatively TRBD1 (6 bases). The V gene lost 7 bases and the J gene lost 7 bases, with 17 bases spanning the gap. This CDR3 has 15 residues. Germline loops: CDR1 SNHLY, CDR2 FYNNEI. DNA for the CDR3: TGTGCCAGCAACAATGGGGCAGGGGCGAATTCACCCCTCCACTTT. The encoded protein is CASNNGAGANSPLHF.

The chain combines TRBV27 with TRBJ2-7; TRBD1 matches 8 bases. The CDR3 has 14 amino acids. CDR1 is MNHEY and CDR2 is SMNVEV in the germline V gene (reference sequence). The J segment lost 9 bases and the V segment lost 4 bases, leaving 11 bases of the junction unmatched. Here the CDR3 reads CASSSIPGQVPQYF. The CDR3 DNA is TGTGCCAGCAGTTCAATACCGGGACAGGTGCCGCAGTACTTC.

V and J are TRBV5-1 and TRBJ2-5; the match to TRBD1 covers 7 bases. J lost 1 base, V lost 0 bases, and 9 bases had no gene match. The length of the CDR3 is 17 residues. Germline CDR1 is SGHRS and CDR2 is YFSETQ. The CDR3 DNA sequence: TGCGCCAGCAGCTTGGCGGGGAGACAGGGCCTCCAAGAGACCCAGTACTTC. Its protein is CASSLAGRQGLQETQYF. Drawing the rest from reference TRBV5-1 and TRBJ2-5, the complete variable domain is KAGVTQTPRYLIKTRGQQVTLSCSPISGHRSVSWYQQTPGQGLQFLFEYFSETQRNKGNFPGRFSGRQFSNSRSEMNVSTLELGDSALYLCASSLAGRQGLQETQYFGPGTRLLVL.

The CDR3 region is CASSGRDLQDNEQFF. As DNA, the CDR3 is TGTGCCAGCAGCGGGCGGGACCTACAGGACAATGAGCAGTTCTTC. The chain employs TRBV9 and TRBJ2-1; D is possibly TRBD2 (6 bases). Trimming pared 3 bases from V and 5 bases from J, leaving 15 bases between. Germline CDR1 is SGDLS and CDR2 is YYNGEE. This CDR3 comprises 15 residues. Full variable domain (rest looked up from reference TRBV9 and TRBJ2-1): DSGVTQTPKHLITATGQRVTLRCSPRSGDLSVYWYQQSLDQGLQFLIQYYNGEERAKGNILERFSAQQFPDLHSELNLSSLELGDSALYFCASSGRDLQDNEQFFGPGTRLTVL.

This clone came up a few times. V usage is TRBV5-1 and J usage is TRBJ2-7; 8 bases line up with TRBD2. Germline V lookup: CDR1 SGHRS, CDR2 YFSETQ. The CDR3 runs to 16 residues. V gave up 0 bases and J gave up 6 bases; unmatched junction bases: 11. The CDR3: CASSLAPPGAGGEQYF. CDR3 DNA sequence: TGCGCCAGCAGCTTGGCCCCTCCCGGGGCGGGAGGCGAGCAGTACTTC.

The V call is TRBV5-1, the J call TRBJ2-7; D might be TRBD1 (6 bases). From germline, CDR1 is SGHRS and CDR2 YFSETQ. The CDR3 has 13 residues. V lost 0 bases and J 3 bases, leaving 7 bases between the germline ends. The CDR3 DNA reads as TGCGCCAGCAGCTTGGGACAGGACTACGAGCAGTACTTC. As protein: CASSLGQDYEQYF.

This clone was counted a single time. The chain links TRBV30 to TRBJ1-6, with 10 nucleotides matching TRBD1. The V and J ends lost 4 bases and 7 bases, in that order; junction bases with no gene match: 7. Germline V gene sequence: CDR1 GTSNPN, CDR2 SVGIG (reference sequence). This CDR3 is 15 amino acids long. CDR3 nucleotide sequence: TGTGCCTGGACCCGGGACAGGGGCGGGAATTCACCCCTCCACTTT. Translation gives CAWTRDRGGNSPLHF.